This T cell receptor (beta chain) was found in a study of siplizumab effects on memory and regulatory T cells. CDR3 size: 15 residues. With V trimmed by 0 bases and J by 4 bases, 3 bases remained unmatched. CDR1 is SGHTA and CDR2 is FQGNSA in the germline V gene. Sequencing used immunoSEQ multiplex PCR; TCRdb keeps in-frame clones, though not all of them. The table has over 60,000 clones, roughly 89% seen once. The study, taken as a whole, reports: Sequences below about 10^-5 frequency were poorly captured, and few alloreactive clones mapped to unstimulated subsets. Proliferating siplizumab-culture Treg suppressive function went unconfirmed. Roughly 75-97% of proliferating clones (CD4+ or CD8+) could not be assigned a naive or memory phenotype. Siplizumab, the agent tested, significantly reduced alloreactive sequences traceable to unstimulated CD4+ memory cells.

As regards this clone: The antigen is undetermined.

This sequence originates from a human donor in good health. Sequencing input: CD8+ T cells sorted from blood. The chain has TRBV7-2 and TRBJ2-5; 9 positions agree with TRBD1. For the CDR3, the DNA is TGTGCCAGCAGCTTAGCGTCGACAGGGGGAGAGACCCAGTACTTC. Its translation is CASSLASTGGETQYF.